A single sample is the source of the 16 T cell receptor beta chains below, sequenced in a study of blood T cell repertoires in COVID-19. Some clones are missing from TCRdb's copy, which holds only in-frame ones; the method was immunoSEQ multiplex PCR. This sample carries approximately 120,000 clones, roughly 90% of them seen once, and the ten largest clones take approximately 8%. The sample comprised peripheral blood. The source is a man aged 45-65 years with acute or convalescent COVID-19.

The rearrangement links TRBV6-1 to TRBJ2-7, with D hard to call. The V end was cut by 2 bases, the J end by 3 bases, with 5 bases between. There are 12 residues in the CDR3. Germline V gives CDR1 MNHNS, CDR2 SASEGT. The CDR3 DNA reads TGTGCCAGCAGTGAATCTGTCTACGAGCAGTACTTC. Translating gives CASSESVYEQYF.

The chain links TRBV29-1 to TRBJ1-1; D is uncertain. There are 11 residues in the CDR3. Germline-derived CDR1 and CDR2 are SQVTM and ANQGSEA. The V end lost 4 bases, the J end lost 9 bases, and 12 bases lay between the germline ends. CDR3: CSVAVTEQAFF. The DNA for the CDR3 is TGCAGCGTTGCGGTGACGGAGCAAGCTTTCTTT.

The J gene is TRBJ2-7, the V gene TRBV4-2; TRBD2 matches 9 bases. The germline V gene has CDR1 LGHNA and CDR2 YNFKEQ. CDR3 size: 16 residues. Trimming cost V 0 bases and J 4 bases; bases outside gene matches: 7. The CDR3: CASSQDPSAGGYEQYF. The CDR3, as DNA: TGTGCCAGCAGCCAAGATCCGTCAGCGGGAGGTTACGAGCAGTACTTC.

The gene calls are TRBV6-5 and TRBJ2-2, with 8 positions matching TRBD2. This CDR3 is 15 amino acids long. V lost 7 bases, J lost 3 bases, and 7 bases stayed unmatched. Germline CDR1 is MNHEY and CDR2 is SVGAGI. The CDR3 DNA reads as TGTGCCAGCACTCGGGAGGGCAGCTACACCGGGGAGCTGTTTTTT. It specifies CASTREGSYTGELFF.

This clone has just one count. The CDR3 DNA reads TGCGCCAGCAGTCGGGGGACCGGGACAGATCTTTCACCCCTCCACTTT. It encodes CASSRGTGTDLSPLHF. The rearrangement joins TRBV5-1 to TRBJ1-6; TRBD1 agrees at 7 bases. The CDR3 runs to 16 residues. CDR1 is SGHRS and CDR2 is YFSETQ in the germline V gene. The V segment lost 5 bases and the J segment 9 bases; nucleotides outside the gene matches: 14.

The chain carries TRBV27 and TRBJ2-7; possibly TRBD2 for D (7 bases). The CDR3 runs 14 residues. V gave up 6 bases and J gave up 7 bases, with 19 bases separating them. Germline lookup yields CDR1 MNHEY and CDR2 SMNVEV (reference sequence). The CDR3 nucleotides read TGTGCCAGCAGCCCCACGGGGGGCCCCCTGGAGCAGTACTTC. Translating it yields CASSPTGGPLEQYF.

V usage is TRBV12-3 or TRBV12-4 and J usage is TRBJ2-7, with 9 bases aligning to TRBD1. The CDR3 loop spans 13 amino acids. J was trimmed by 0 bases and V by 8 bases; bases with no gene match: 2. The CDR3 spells CASWTGASYEQYF. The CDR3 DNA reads TGTGCCAGCTGGACAGGGGCCTCCTACGAGCAGTACTTC.

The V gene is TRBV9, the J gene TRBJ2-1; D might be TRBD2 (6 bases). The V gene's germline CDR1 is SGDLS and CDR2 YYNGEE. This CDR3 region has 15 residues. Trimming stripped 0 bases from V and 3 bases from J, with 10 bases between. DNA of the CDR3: TGTGCCAGCAGCGTAGCCGGGACTGTCTACAATGAGCAGTTCTTC. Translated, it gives CASSVAGTVYNEQFF.

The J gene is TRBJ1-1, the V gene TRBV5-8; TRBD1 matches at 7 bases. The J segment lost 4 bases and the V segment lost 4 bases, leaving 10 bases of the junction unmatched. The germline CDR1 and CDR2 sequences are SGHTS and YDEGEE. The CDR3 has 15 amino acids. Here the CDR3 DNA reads TGTGCCAGCAGCCCCAAACTGCGACAGGGCACTGAAGCTTTCTTT. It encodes CASSPKLRQGTEAFF.

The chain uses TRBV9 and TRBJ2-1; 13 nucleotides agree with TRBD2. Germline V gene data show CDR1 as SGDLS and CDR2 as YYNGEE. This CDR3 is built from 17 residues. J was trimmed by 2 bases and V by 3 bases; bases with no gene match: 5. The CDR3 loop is CASSETSGRTAYNEQFF. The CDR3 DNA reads TGTGCCAGCAGCGAGACTAGCGGGAGGACAGCCTACAATGAGCAGTTCTTC.

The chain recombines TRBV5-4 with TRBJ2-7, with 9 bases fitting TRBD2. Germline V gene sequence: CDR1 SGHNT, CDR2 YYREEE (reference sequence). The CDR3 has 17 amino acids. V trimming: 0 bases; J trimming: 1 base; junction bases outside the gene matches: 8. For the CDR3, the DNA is TGTGCCAGCAGCTTGGCCCATTCCCTAGCGGGGTCCTACGAGCAGTACTTC. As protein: CASSLAHSLAGSYEQYF.

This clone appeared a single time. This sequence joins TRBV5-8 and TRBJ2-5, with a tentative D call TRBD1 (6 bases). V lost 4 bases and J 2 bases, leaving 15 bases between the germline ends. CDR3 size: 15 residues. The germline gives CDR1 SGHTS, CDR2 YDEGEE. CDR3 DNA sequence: TGTGCCAGCAGCGCTACAGGGAAAGGACAAGAGACCCAGTACTTC. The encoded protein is CASSATGKGQETQYF.

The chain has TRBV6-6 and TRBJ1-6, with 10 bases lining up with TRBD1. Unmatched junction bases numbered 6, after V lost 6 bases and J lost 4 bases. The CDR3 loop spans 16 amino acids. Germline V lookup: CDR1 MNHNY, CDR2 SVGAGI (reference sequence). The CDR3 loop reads CASSAWGQGYNSPLHF. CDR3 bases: TGTGCCAGCAGCGCCTGGGGACAGGGGTATAATTCACCCCTCCACTTT.

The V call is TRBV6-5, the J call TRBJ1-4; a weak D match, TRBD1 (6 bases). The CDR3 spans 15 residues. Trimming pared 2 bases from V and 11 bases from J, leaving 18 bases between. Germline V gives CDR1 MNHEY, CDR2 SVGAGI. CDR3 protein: CASSYQPGTPGKLFF. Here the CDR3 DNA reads TGTGCCAGCAGTTACCAACCCGGGACACCTGGGAAACTGTTTTTT.

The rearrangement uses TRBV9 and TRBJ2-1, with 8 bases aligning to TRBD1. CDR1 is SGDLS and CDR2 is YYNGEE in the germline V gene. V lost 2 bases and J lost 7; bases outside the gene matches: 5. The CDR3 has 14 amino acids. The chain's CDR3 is CASSVGTGRNEQFF. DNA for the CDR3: TGTGCCAGCAGCGTCGGGACAGGAAGGAATGAGCAGTTCTTC.

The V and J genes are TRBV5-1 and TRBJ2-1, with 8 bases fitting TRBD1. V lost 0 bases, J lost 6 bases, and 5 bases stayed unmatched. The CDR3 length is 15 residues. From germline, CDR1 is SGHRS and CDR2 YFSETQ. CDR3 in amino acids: CASSLEAGGFNEQFF. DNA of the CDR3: TGCGCCAGCAGCTTGGAGGCAGGGGGCTTCAATGAGCAGTTCTTC.